These 3 T cell receptor beta chains were all obtained from the same sample, sequenced in a study of blood T cell repertoires in COVID-19. Method: immunoSEQ multiplex PCR; TCRdb's copy keeps in-frame clones and lacks some. The data show approximately 70,000 clones, with 90% seen just once and approximately 4.9% held by the top ten. The material sequenced was peripheral blood. These receptors came from a woman aged 18-29 years with acute or convalescent COVID-19.

The rearrangement joins TRBV4-3 to TRBJ2-1; 10 bases map to TRBD2. The germline gives CDR1 LGHNA, CDR2 YSLEER. V lost 0 bases, J lost 6 bases, and 5 bases stayed unmatched. The CDR3 covers 16 residues. The CDR3 DNA reads as TGCGCCAGCAGCCAAGATTTTTCTAGCGGGAGCAATGAGCAGTTCTTC. Encoded protein: CASSQDFSSGSNEQFF.

This clone was counted only a few times. CDR3: CASSLAKGTGQETQYF. In DNA form, the CDR3 reads TGCGCCAGCAGCTTGGCCAAGGGAACAGGCCAAGAGACCCAGTACTTC. J is TRBJ2-5 and V is TRBV5-1; D may be TRBD1 (5 bases). CDR3 length: 16 amino acids. Germline CDR1 is SGHRS and CDR2 is YFSETQ. V was clipped by 0 bases and J by 1 base, with 13 bases between them.

This chain connects TRBV7-2 to TRBJ2-3; 7 bases match TRBD2. Germline loops: CDR1 SGHTA, CDR2 FQGNSA. The CDR3 is 15 residues long. Trimming at V came to 4 bases and at J to 3 bases, leaving 7 bases not matched to a gene. Written as DNA, the CDR3 is TGTGCCAGCAGCTCGGTACTAGCGCGGACAGATACGCAGTATTTT. Its translation: CASSSVLARTDTQYF.